This TCR beta chain was recovered during a study of T cell changes during pregnancy in multiple sclerosis. This table comes from immunoSEQ multiplex PCR, and its TCRdb copy is limited to in-frame clones, with some not included. Altogether about 40,000 clones are present, 90% to 95% being singletons, with the ten largest covering around 1.6%. This CDR3 comprises 15 residues. The V end was cut by 1 base, the J end by 5 bases, with 14 bases between. Germline V lookup: CDR1 LNHNV, CDR2 YYDKDF (reference sequence). This sequence was found in a female donor with multiple sclerosis, enrolled in a pregnancy study. The sequencing used peripheral blood, collected in the third trimester of pregnancy. The V call is TRBV15, the J call TRBJ2-5; D may be TRBD2 (6 bases). Here the CDR3 reads CATSRAPGVGETQYF. CDR3 sequence (DNA): TGTGCCACCAGCAGAGCACCGGGGGTAGGGGAGACCCAGTACTTC.